The T cell receptor beta chain described here comes from a study of blood T cells in healthy people across ages. General observations from the study: Any conclusive comparison of naive versus antigen-experienced cells was prevented by using unsorted PBMCs.

Of note for this clonotype: Its antigen is not identified.

PCR was performed a second time for about 6 to 12 cycles using a sample-barcoded 5' primer and a J-beta primer mix. TCRdb used MiXCR to reprocess the 5' RACE reads, holding one entry per CDR3 protein. The repertoire holds about 1.7 million distinct CDR3 sequences, with roughly 27% as singletons. Trimming shortened V by 7 bases and J by 0 bases, and 13 bases separated the two germline ends. Germline CDR1 is LGHDT and CDR2 is YNNKEL (reference sequence). This CDR3 contains 15 residues. V and J are TRBV3-1 and TRBJ2-4; D gene unclear. The TCR sequence derives from a woman younger than 45 in good health. Specimen: blood. In DNA, the CDR3 is TGTGCCAGCACCTCGTCAGGAGTAGCCAAAAACATTCAGTACTTC. Protein product: CASTSSGVAKNIQYF.